Below, 32 T cell receptor beta chains from the same sample are listed, as sequenced in a study of T cell responses to AZD1222 COVID-19 vaccine (dated by TCRdb to the early 2020s). Receptor amplification or capture employed the immunoSEQ multiplex PCR assay. In TCRdb, the immuneACCESS table is reduced to in-frame sequences with V and J assigned. These tables do not hold every clone; where another copy was compared, an unresolved V gene accounts for under half, and the others remain unexplained. In this sample the table shows roughly 100,000 clones, 80% to 90% of which occur a single time. Of the sample, around 9% falls within the top ten clones. The time point label on this specimen signifies: baseline before first vaccination. The specimen was peripheral blood, collected on day 0 of AZD1222 vaccination. Receptor source: an adult in good health.

V and J are TRBV28 and TRBJ1-2; no reliable D call. The CDR3 spans 12 residues. V lost 5 bases and J lost 7, with 11 bases in between. CDR1 is MDHEN and CDR2 is SYDVKM in the germline V gene. CDR3 nucleotides: TGTGCCAGCAGTCTTCGGCCGAGTGGCTACACCTTC. As protein: CASSLRPSGYTF.

With regard to this clone: Germline is not matched at one junction end, which may reflect a read error. This rearrangement joins TRBV29-1 to TRBJ1-1; 9 nucleotides line up with TRBD1. Germline V gives CDR1 SQVTM, CDR2 ANQGSEA. The CDR3 has 9 amino acids. CDR3 coding DNA: TGCAGCGCGAATGAGGGACAGGGCTTT. It is translated as CSANEGQGF.

The chain uses TRBV4-1 and TRBJ1-1; 7 nucleotides align to TRBD1. The CDR3 length is 20 residues. CDR1 is MGHRA, CDR2 YSYEKL, per germline. The ends lost 4 bases at V and 0 bases at J; junction bases unmatched: 20. CDR3 loop: CASSRFTFRPGQKMNTEAFF. CDR3 sequence (DNA): TGCGCCAGCAGCCGGTTCACCTTTCGACCGGGACAGAAAATGAACACTGAAGCTTTCTTT.

This chain links TRBV19 with TRBJ2-1, with 9 nucleotides matching TRBD2. This CDR3 contains 15 residues. Germline V gives CDR1 LNHDA, CDR2 SQIVND (reference sequence). Losses at the gene ends were 1 base for V and 7 bases for J; bases not matched to a gene: 5. CDR3 sequence: CASSIVSGSRNEQFF. In nucleotides, the CDR3 is TGTGCCAGTAGTATAGTTAGCGGGAGTAGAAATGAGCAGTTCTTC.

The rearrangement joins TRBV7-9 to TRBJ1-4; D ambiguous. V lost 0 bases, J lost 6 bases, and 14 bases lay in between. The CDR3 runs 16 residues. CDR1 is SEHNR, CDR2 FQNEAQ, per germline (reference sequence). CDR3 nucleotides: TGTGCCAGCAGCTTAGCGATCGGGTTTTCGGATGAAAAACTGTTTTTT. Translation: CASSLAIGFSDEKLFF.

J is TRBJ2-7 and V is TRBV28, with a possible D match to TRBD2 (5 bases). V was clipped by 7 bases and J by 3 bases, with 22 bases between them. Per germline, CDR1 MDHEN and CDR2 SYDVKM. The CDR3 is 16 residues long. The CDR3 nucleotides read TGTGCCAGCACCCCGGGTTCGGCTAGCCGACGCTACGAGCAGTACTTC. Translation gives CASTPGSASRRYEQYF.

This clone was seen once. This sequence joins TRBV28 and TRBJ2-3, with 9 bases fitting TRBD2. CDR1 and CDR2 (germline): MDHEN, SYDVKM. This CDR3 region has 12 residues. V lost 5 bases and J lost 8; bases outside the gene matches: 2. The CDR3 region is CASSLLAGTQYF. For the CDR3, the DNA is TGTGCCAGCAGTCTACTAGCGGGTACGCAGTATTTT.

The gene calls are TRBV27 and TRBJ2-2, with TRBD2 identical over 15 bases. The CDR3 is made up of 17 amino acids. Germline V gives CDR1 MNHEY, CDR2 SMNVEV (reference sequence). J lost 5 bases, V lost 7 bases, and 8 bases had no gene match. In DNA form, the CDR3 reads TGTGCCAGCACCCATTCCGGGACTAGCGGGAGGACCGGGGAGCTGTTTTTT. This codes for CASTHSGTSGRTGELFF.

The chain employs TRBV29-1 and TRBJ2-3; maybe TRBD2 (6 bases). The CDR3 loop spans 19 amino acids. Trimming left V 4 bases short and J 3 bases short, with 29 bases between. CDR1 is SQVTM, CDR2 ANQGSEA, per germline. The CDR3 nucleotides read TGCAGCGTTGTGGCGGGACCCGGGACGCCCTCCAGGAGAACAGATACGCAGTATTTT. This sequence encodes CSVVAGPGTPSRRTDTQYF.

The chain has TRBV10-3 and TRBJ2-7; the D gene is possibly TRBD2 (7 bases). The CDR3 sequence is 16 residues long. CDR1 and CDR2 from the germline V gene are ENHRY and SYGVKD. Trimming took 10 bases from V and 4 from J, leaving 26 bases between them. CDR3 nucleotides: TGTGCCACCGTGCTCAACCCCGCGGGGGCCCCGTACGAGCAGTACTTC. Translated: CATVLNPAGAPYEQYF.

This chain links TRBV10-3 with TRBJ1-1, with D possibly matching TRBD1 (5 bases). Germline CDR1 and CDR2: ENHRY and SYGVKD. This CDR3 spans 13 amino acids. Trimming pared 6 bases from V and 3 bases from J, leaving 11 bases between. The CDR3 DNA reads as TGTGCCATCAGGGAGGACATTTACACTGAAGCTTTCTTT. It yields the protein CAIREDIYTEAFF.

This chain uses TRBV28 with TRBJ1-2; tentative D call: TRBD1 (5 bases). CDR3 length equals 13 residues. Per germline, CDR1 MDHEN and CDR2 SYDVKM. V was cut by 1 base and J by 6 bases, with 9 bases left in between. The DNA for the CDR3 is TGTGCCAGCAGTTTATTATGGGGGGATGGCTACACCTTC. Translating gives CASSLLWGDGYTF.

The J gene is TRBJ1-2, the V gene TRBV4-1; no clear D. The CDR3 spans 17 residues. The germline V gene has CDR1 MGHRA and CDR2 YSYEKL. V lost 1 base, J lost 4 bases, and 19 bases lay in between. The CDR3 DNA reads as TGCGCCAGCAGCCAAGCCGTGGGCACCCTAAGAGGCTATGGCTACACCTTC. Amino acids: CASSQAVGTLRGYGYTF.

The V gene is TRBV19, the J gene TRBJ2-7; the D is unclear. Germline V gene data show CDR1 as LNHDA and CDR2 as SQIVND (reference sequence). This CDR3 spans 12 amino acids. Trimming shortened V by 5 bases and J by 6 bases, and 11 bases separated the two germline ends. CDR3 residues: CASSSSSSEQYF. The CDR3 coding sequence is TGTGCCAGTAGTTCGTCCAGCTCCGAGCAGTACTTC.

This chain uses TRBV6-2 or TRBV6-3 with TRBJ2-5; a possible D gene is TRBD2 (7 bases). Germline-derived CDR1 and CDR2 are MNHEY and SVGEGT. CDR3 length: 15 residues. The germline V and J ends were trimmed by 7 bases and 1 base, with 16 bases remaining between them. The CDR3 spells CASTPGGGGQETQYF. The CDR3 DNA reads as TGTGCCAGCACCCCGGGGGGAGGGGGCCAAGAGACCCAGTACTTC.

As regards this clone: A read error may produce the germline difference seen at one junction end. CDR3 amino acids: CASRLGTGGRNEQFF. The CDR3 DNA follows: TGTGCCAGCAGATTAGGGACAGGGGGCAGGAATGAGCAGTTCTTC. The V and J genes are TRBV7-2 and TRBJ2-1, with 12 positions matching TRBD1. This CDR3 contains 15 residues. CDR1 SGHTA and CDR2 FQGNSA come from the germline V gene.

This rearrangement joins TRBV29-1 to TRBJ1-5, with D possibly being TRBD1 (6 bases). Germline V gives CDR1 SQVTM, CDR2 ANQGSEA. The CDR3 has 13 residues. The germline V and J ends were trimmed by 4 bases and 0 bases, with 7 bases remaining between them. CDR3 bases: TGCAGCGTTGGAGGGGGTAGCAATCAGCCCCAGCATTTT. Translating gives CSVGGGSNQPQHF. The full variable domain, completed using reference TRBV29-1 and TRBJ1-5, is SAVISQKPSRDICQRGTSLTIQCQVDSQVTMMFWYRQQPGQSLTLIATANQGSEATYESGFVIDKFPISRPNLTFSTLTVSNMSPEDSSIYLCSVGGGSNQPQHFGDGTRLSIL.

The chain combines TRBV18 with TRBJ2-1, with TRBD2 identical over 14 bases. V shed 2 bases and J 7 bases; nucleotides not matched to a gene: 4. The germline V gene has CDR1 KGHSH and CDR2 LQKENI. The CDR3 is 16 residues long. CDR3 region: CASSPRTSGRINEQFF. The CDR3 DNA reads TGTGCCAGCTCACCAAGGACTAGCGGGAGGATAAATGAGCAGTTCTTC. Together with reference TRBV18 and TRBJ2-1, the CDR3 gives the full variable domain: NAGVMQNPRHLVRRRGQEARLRCSPMKGHSHVYWYRQLPEEGLKFMVYLQKENIIDESGMPKERFSAEFPKEGPSILRIQQVVRGDSAAYFCASSPRTSGRINEQFFGPGTRLTVL.

This clone has only one observation. This chain joins TRBV28 and TRBJ2-1, with 8 bases aligning to TRBD1. Losses at the gene ends were 6 bases for V and 8 bases for J; bases not matched to a gene: 15. Germline assignment: CDR1 MDHEN and CDR2 SYDVKM. CDR3 length equals 16 residues. The CDR3 coding sequence is TGTGCCAGCAGGGACAGGGTAGCCCAGTTAGGCGATGAGCAGTTCTTC. Protein: CASRDRVAQLGDEQFF.

V gene TRBV19 combines with J gene TRBJ2-1, with 12 bases that match TRBD2. Germline V CDR1 and CDR2: LNHDA, SQIVND (reference sequence). This CDR3 spans 16 amino acids. Trimming took 4 bases from V and 7 from J; bases not matched to a gene: 8. The CDR3 DNA follows: TGTGCCAGTAGTAGCAGACTAGCGGGAGTTTTTAATGAGCAGTTCTTC. As protein: CASSSRLAGVFNEQFF.

In this sample, this clone turned up once. The rearrangement joins TRBV11-2 to TRBJ2-7; 10 bases fit TRBD1. V lost 5 bases to trimming and J lost 2 bases; unmatched junction nucleotides: 12. Per germline, CDR1 SGHAT and CDR2 FQNNGV. The CDR3 contains 17 residues. The CDR3 nucleotides are TGTGCCAGCAGCCCCCTGGTGACAGGGGGCAAGACCTACGAGCAGTACTTC. This encodes CASSPLVTGGKTYEQYF.

The chain links TRBV6-5 to TRBJ2-2; the D gene is possibly TRBD1 (6 bases). The CDR3 has 15 amino acids. Trimming took off 6 bases at V and 3 bases at J, with 14 bases between the two ends. Germline lookup yields CDR1 MNHEY and CDR2 SVGAGI. This CDR3 reads CASRRQVGDTGELFF. The CDR3 region has the DNA TGTGCCAGCAGGAGACAGGTTGGGGACACCGGGGAGCTGTTTTTT.

The chain recombines TRBV24-1 with TRBJ2-1, with 9 bases aligning to TRBD1. V was pared by 1 base and J by 4 bases, with 4 bases of the junction left unmatched. Germline V gene data show CDR1 as KGHDR and CDR2 as SFDVKD. This CDR3 spans 16 amino acids. The CDR3 protein is CATSDLTGTGYNEQFF. CDR3 nucleotide sequence: TGTGCCACCAGTGATTTAACGGGGACAGGGTACAATGAGCAGTTCTTC.

V usage is TRBV28 and J usage is TRBJ1-5; 8 positions agree with TRBD1. CDR1 and CDR2 from the germline V gene are MDHEN and SYDVKM. The V and J ends lost 3 bases and 3 bases, in that order; junction bases with no gene match: 4. CDR3 length: 15 residues. The chain's CDR3 is CASSFSGGFNQPQHF. DNA for the CDR3: TGTGCCAGCAGTTTTTCAGGGGGCTTCAATCAGCCCCAGCATTTT.

This clone was seen more than once but under ten times. This chain connects TRBV28 to TRBJ1-2; D unresolved. Germline CDR1 and CDR2: MDHEN and SYDVKM. V was cut by 5 bases and J by 4 bases, with 20 bases left in between. The CDR3 contains 16 residues. CDR3: CASSGLDAPEVYGYTF. CDR3 DNA: TGTGCCAGCAGTGGACTGGACGCGCCAGAAGTCTATGGCTACACCTTC.

V gene TRBV28 combines with J gene TRBJ2-1, with D perhaps matching TRBD1 (6 bases). V was cut by 5 bases and J by 5 bases, with 16 bases left in between. Looked up from germline, CDR1 is MDHEN and CDR2 is SYDVKM. CDR3 length equals 15 residues. CDR3 nucleotides: TGTGCCAGCAGTCCGAATGGGCAGGGGAACAATGAGCAGTTCTTC. It yields the protein CASSPNGQGNNEQFF.

The chain recombines TRBV5-4 with TRBJ2-3; 7 nucleotides align to TRBD1. Germline-derived CDR1 and CDR2 are SGHNT and YYREEE (reference sequence). V shed 3 bases, J shed 0 bases, and the junction held 4 bases outside the gene matches. The CDR3 loop spans 15 amino acids. CDR3 amino acids: CASSYGDSSTDTQYF. The CDR3, as DNA: TGTGCCAGCAGCTACGGGGACAGTAGCACAGATACGCAGTATTTT.

This clone has only one observation. V and J are TRBV7-9 and TRBJ1-1; D is uncertain. Germline V lookup: CDR1 SEHNR, CDR2 FQNEAQ (reference sequence). V shed 1 base and J shed 5 bases, with 11 bases lying between them. This CDR3 has 14 amino acids. The CDR3 spells CASSLGTGNTEAFF. The CDR3 coding sequence is TGTGCCAGCAGCTTAGGGACCGGGAATACTGAAGCTTTCTTT.

This clone was detected once. The chain has TRBV5-1 and TRBJ1-4, with D unclear. CDR3 length equals 16 residues. Germline V lookup: CDR1 SGHRS, CDR2 YFSETQ. Trimming removed 3 bases at V and 0 bases at J, with 12 bases between. The CDR3 sequence: CASSYTASATNEKLFF. In DNA, the CDR3 is TGCGCCAGCAGCTACACAGCCTCTGCAACTAATGAAAAACTGTTTTTT.

This rearrangement joins TRBV7-2 to TRBJ2-1, with 10 bases aligning to TRBD2. This CDR3 is built from 18 residues. After removal of 1 base from V and 2 bases from J, the junction contained 8 bases not matched to a gene. The germline V gene encodes CDR1 SGHTA and CDR2 FQGNSA. The chain's CDR3 is CASSLVGSGRSTYNEQFF. CDR3 bases: TGTGCCAGCAGCTTAGTAGGTAGCGGGAGGTCCACCTACAATGAGCAGTTCTTC.

This clone was observed once. The CDR3 loop reads CASRSGSGYEQYF. DNA for the CDR3: TGTGCCAGCAGGAGCGGGAGTGGGTACGAGCAGTACTTC. The J gene is TRBJ2-7, the V gene TRBV13, with 8 bases that match TRBD2. J gave up 4 bases and V 6 bases, and 5 bases lay outside the gene matches. CDR3 length: 13 residues. Germline V gene data show CDR1 as PRHDT and CDR2 as FYEKMQ (reference sequence).

The chain is built from TRBV28 and TRBJ2-2; D gene unclear. CDR1 MDHEN and CDR2 SYDVKM come from the germline V gene. V was clipped by 3 bases and J by 4 bases, with 6 bases between them. This CDR3 has 13 residues. The CDR3 protein is CASSLVLTGELFF. DNA for the CDR3: TGTGCCAGCAGTTTGGTCCTCACCGGGGAGCTGTTTTTT. Full variable domain (missing parts from reference TRBV28 and TRBJ2-2): DVKVTQSSRYLVKRTGEKVFLECVQDMDHENMFWYRQDPGLGLRLIYFSYDVKMKEKGDIPEGYSVSREKKERFSLILESASTNQTSMYLCASSLVLTGELFFGEGSRLTVL.